This TCR beta chain was identified during a study of T cells in Graves' hyperthyroidism and ophthalmopathy. Background on the study: Sampling of peripheral blood happened at initial diagnosis, prior to any treatment.

The study excluded patients with uncontrolled infection, other autoimmune disease, pregnancy or lactation. Amplified regions were TCR beta CDR3 sequences from RNA transcripts. Using the HTBI primer set, a first-round RT-PCR was run on the TCR CDR3. Each CDR3 protein gets one entry after TCRdb re-called the multiplex PCR reads with MiXCR. The sample holds fewer than 900,000 distinct CDR3 sequences, 15% to 20% seen once. In this sample, this clonotype turned up many times. V lost 6 bases, J lost 6 bases, and 6 bases stayed unmatched. The CDR3 sequence is 15 residues long. The sequence was collected from a man between 18 and 35 years old with Graves' hyperthyroidism. The chain has TRBV12-3 or TRBV12-4 and TRBJ2-1; TRBD2 aligns across 12 bases. Sequencing used blood. The DNA of the CDR3 is TGTGCCAGCAGCCGACTAGCGGGAGTGAGCAATGAGCAGTTCTTC. It yields the protein CASSRLAGVSNEQFF.